This T cell receptor (beta chain) is drawn from a study of circulating CD8 cells and anti-PD-1 response in melanoma (dated by TCRdb to the early 2020s). Some background on the complete study: Nivolumab was given to patients intravenously at 3 mg/kg every 2 weeks. PD-1 on on-treatment samples was detected using a biotinylated anti-human IgG4 antibody. A total of around eleven melanoma patients were included in the TCR repertoire analysis, 4 of them responders and 7 non-responders. Responders were defined as patients showing complete or partial responses, and non-responders as patients showing stable or progressive disease (RECIST v1.1). Of the 13 patients in the melanoma cohort, seven received anti-PD-1 as first-line therapy and six had prior targeted therapy or immunotherapy. General findings and caveats noted by the study authors: Since no tumor material could be accessed, the researchers instead assessed tumor reactivity using peptide assays on expanded sorted subsets. The authors pointed out that the cohort included both treatment-naive and previously treated patients, and that this mix could influence the results. The highest diversity was observed in the DNEG repertoire, similar and higher clonality was shown by the PD-1 and DPOS repertoires, and the lowest diversity was found in the TIGIT repertoires. The published TCR repertoire comparisons used only baseline and M1 samples from a small cohort with few responders. Because material was limited, experiments were generally done without replicates. Repertoires were mostly private between subsets, with fewer than 7.5% of TRB clonotypes shared at M1, and the greatest sharing occurred between DPOS and TIGIT.

By sample share, this clonotype is medium-sized (0.01 to 0.1%). Its antigen remains unidentified. No much larger clone exists at a distance of one base, and base qualities are not known. Instrument used: NextSeq 500. TCR libraries were prepared from roughly 14 ng of total RNA with the QIAseq Immune Repertoire RNA Library Kit, Human TCR Panel. Sequencing of the TCR libraries was done on an Illumina NextSeq with a Mid Output V2 kit and asymmetric 261x41 paired-end reads. Every TCR library was diluted to 3 to 5 nM, then pooled, denatured and loaded at 0.8 to 1 pM. Regarding the original processing steps: TCR FASTQ files were processed in the QIAGEN GeneGlobe Data Analysis Center, and downstream analysis was performed in R 3.5.2. Clonality was calculated as one minus Shannon entropy normalized by the log of the number of unique productive sequences. TRA or TRB clonotypes differing in abundance between baseline and M1 were identified within each subset by Fisher exact tests at 5% FDR. Differentially abundant clonotypes were categorized as emerging, expanding, contracting or non-expanding/contracting. Morisita's overlap index was used to measure how much repertoires overlapped between patients. The public reads were reprocessed in TCRdb via fastp at Q25 and MiXCR, keeping in-frame beta chains. Rows matching on CDR3 protein sequence are summarized as one entry with the most common DNA and genes. Clone size and V and J calls follow TCRdb, not the original study. Recorded for this sample are 600 to 700 distinct CDR3 sequences; around 10% of them occurred a single time. The biggest ten clones account for more than 40% of the sample.

Using a BD FACSAria II cell sorter, four subsets defined by PD-1 and/or TIGIT were sorted out of live CD3+CD8+TCRalphabeta+ cells. To characterize relevance to anti-PD-1 therapy response, circulating CD8 T cells were sorted into four subsets based on PD-1 and TIGIT expression. For every sorted CD8 T-cell subset, sequencing covered both the TCR alpha and the TCR beta chains. Peripheral blood was collected at three points: before the first anti-PD-1 injection, after two injections and after four injections. Ficoll gradient centrifugation was used to isolate PBMCs right away. Until use, PBMCs were cryopreserved in liquid nitrogen in RPMI containing approximately 20% FCS and around 10% DMSO. Thawed PBMCs were stained with a viability dye and antibodies against CD3, CD8alpha, TCRalphabeta, PD-1 and TIGIT. The RNeasy Kit was used to extract total RNA, and all samples came in with a RIN above 7. The CDR3 starts with the cysteine, ends with the phenylalanine, and has 17 residues. Here the CDR3 DNA is all that survives: 51 bases in frame from base 1. The junction shows trimming of 5 bases on V and 4 bases on J, and the gene matches do not reach 10 bases of it. CDR1 and CDR2 were assigned from the germline V gene as SGHVS and FNYEAQ.

The sequence was obtained from a human donor with melanoma. The chain is assembled from TRBV7-6 and TRBJ1-4; the central 10 bases match TRBD1. The material sequenced was CD8+ T cells from PBMCs, taken at baseline or after one month of anti-PD-1 therapy (not recorded which). The bases are TGTGCCAGCAGCACAAAGACAGGGGGCGCCTTTAATGAAAAACTGTTTTTT. It translates to CASSTKTGGAFNEKLFF.